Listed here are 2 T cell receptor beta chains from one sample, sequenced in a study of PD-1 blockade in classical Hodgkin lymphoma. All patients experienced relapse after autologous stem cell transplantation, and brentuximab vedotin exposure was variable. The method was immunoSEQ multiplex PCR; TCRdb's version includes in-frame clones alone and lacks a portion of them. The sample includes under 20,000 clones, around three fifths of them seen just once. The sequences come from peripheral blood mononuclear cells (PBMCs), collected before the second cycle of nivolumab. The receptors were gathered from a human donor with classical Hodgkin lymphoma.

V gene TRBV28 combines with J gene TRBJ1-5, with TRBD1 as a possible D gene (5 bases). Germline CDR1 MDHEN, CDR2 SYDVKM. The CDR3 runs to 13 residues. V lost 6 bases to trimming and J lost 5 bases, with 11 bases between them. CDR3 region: CASRGQMDQPQHF. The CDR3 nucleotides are TGTGCCAGCAGGGGGCAGATGGATCAGCCCCAGCATTTT.

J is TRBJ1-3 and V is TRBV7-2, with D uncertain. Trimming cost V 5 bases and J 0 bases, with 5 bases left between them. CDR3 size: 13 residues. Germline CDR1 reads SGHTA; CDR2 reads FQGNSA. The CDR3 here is CASSLGSGNTIYF. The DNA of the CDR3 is TGTGCCAGCAGCCTGGGCTCTGGAAACACCATATATTTT. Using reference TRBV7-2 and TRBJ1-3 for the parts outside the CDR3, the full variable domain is GAGVSQSPSNKVTEKGKDVELRCDPISGHTALYWYRQSLGQGLEFLIYFQGNSAPDKSGLPSDRFSAERTGGSVSTLTIQRTQQEDSAVYLCASSLGSGNTIYFGEGSWLTVV.